The 10 T cell receptor beta chains given below trace back to one sample, sequenced in a study of cytomegalovirus exposure and HLA in healthy donors. PCR amplification relied on 60 Vbeta primers (plus 13 Jbeta primers). Some clones are missing from TCRdb's copy, which holds only in-frame ones; the method was immunoSEQ multiplex PCR. This table holds 120,000 to 150,000 clones. The material sequenced was PBMCs. These receptors came from a middle-aged man in good health and CMV-seronegative.

The V and J genes are TRBV27 and TRBJ2-1, with 9 bases identical to TRBD1. CDR3 length: 16 residues. Germline loops: CDR1 MNHEY, CDR2 SMNVEV (reference sequence). J lost 9 bases, V lost 3 bases, and 12 bases had no gene match. The CDR3 sequence: CASSFHGTGLVREQFF. The CDR3 DNA is TGTGCCAGCAGTTTCCACGGGACAGGGTTGGTGCGTGAGCAGTTCTTC.

The rearrangement joins TRBV27 to TRBJ2-7; no definite D call. Germline V gene lookup returns CDR1 MNHEY and CDR2 SMNVEV (reference sequence). V shed 1 base and J shed 2 bases, with 9 bases lying between them. The CDR3 has 14 residues. The CDR3 reads CASSLFPEAYEQYF. The DNA for the CDR3 is TGTGCCAGCAGTTTATTTCCAGAGGCCTACGAGCAGTACTTC.

The rearrangement joins TRBV5-4 to TRBJ2-3; 10 bases are shared with TRBD2. The CDR3 runs to 17 residues. Germline trimming cut 2 bases from V and 0 bases from J; bases unmatched to any gene: 6. The germline CDR1 and CDR2 sequences are SGHNT and YYREEE (reference sequence). The CDR3 protein is CASSFTSGGASTDTQYF. DNA for the CDR3: TGTGCCAGCAGCTTTACCAGCGGGGGGGCTAGCACAGATACGCAGTATTTT.

The V call is TRBV27, the J call TRBJ1-2, with 8 nucleotides matching TRBD1. Germline CDR1 MNHEY, CDR2 SMNVEV (reference sequence). The CDR3 extends over 13 amino acids. The V gene end was trimmed by 8 bases and the J gene end by 2 bases; junction bases not matched to a gene: 4. CDR3 sequence reads: CASGGTGNYGYTF. In nucleotides, the CDR3 is TGTGCCAGCGGGGGGACAGGCAACTATGGCTACACCTTC.

The rearrangement joins TRBV6-1 to TRBJ1-6; D possibly corresponds to TRBD1 (5 bases). With 8 bases removed from V and 6 bases from J, the gap between germline ends came to 14 bases. Per germline, CDR1 MNHNS and CDR2 SASEGT. This CDR3 has 14 amino acids. The CDR3 loop reads CASWNGAFNSPLHF. The CDR3 DNA reads TGTGCCAGCTGGAATGGGGCATTTAATTCACCCCTCCACTTT.

The rearrangement uses TRBV14 and TRBJ2-7, with 11 bases identical to TRBD1. Germline V lookup: CDR1 SGHDN, CDR2 FVKESK. The J segment lost 9 bases and the V segment lost 10 bases, leaving 8 bases of the junction unmatched. This CDR3 contains 12 residues. CDR3 sequence reads: CATGQGAPPQYF. In DNA, the CDR3 is TGTGCCACAGGACAGGGGGCACCCCCGCAGTACTTC.

This chain links TRBV10-3 with TRBJ1-1; no definite D call. CDR1 and CDR2 (germline): ENHRY, SYGVKD. The length of the CDR3 is 12 residues. V lost 6 bases and J 7 bases, leaving 12 bases between the germline ends. The CDR3 here is CAIRAFSGEAFF. The DNA of the CDR3 is TGTGCCATCAGGGCATTTTCGGGTGAAGCTTTCTTT.

J is TRBJ1-2 and V is TRBV9; the match to TRBD1 covers 9 bases. Trimming at V came to 0 bases and at J to 4 bases, leaving 7 bases not matched to a gene. Germline-derived CDR1 and CDR2 are SGDLS and YYNGEE. CDR3 size: 16 residues. CDR3 sequence: CASSVEATGGFYGYTF. The DNA for the CDR3 is TGTGCCAGCAGCGTAGAAGCTACAGGGGGCTTCTATGGCTACACCTTC.

The chain joins TRBV11-2 to TRBJ2-4, with no clear D. V lost 5 bases and J lost 2, with 10 bases in between. Germline V gene data show CDR1 as SGHAT and CDR2 as FQNNGV. The CDR3 is 14 residues long. The CDR3 region is CASSQAGPKNIQYF. As DNA, the CDR3 is TGTGCCAGCAGCCAGGCAGGTCCCAAAAACATTCAGTACTTC. The full variable domain, its missing parts supplied by reference TRBV11-2 and TRBJ2-4, is EAGVAQSPRYKIIEKRQSVAFWCNPISGHATLYWYQQILGQGPKLLIQFQNNGVVDDSQLPKDRFSAERLKGVDSTLKIQPAKLEDSAVYLCASSQAGPKNIQYFGAGTRLSVL.

V usage is TRBV4-2 and J usage is TRBJ2-7, with TRBD2 as a possible D gene (6 bases). The CDR3 has 16 residues. The V gene's germline CDR1 is LGHNA and CDR2 YNFKEQ. The V end lost 0 bases, the J end lost 3 bases, and 15 bases lay between the germline ends. CDR3 coding DNA: TGTGCCAGCAGCCAAGAAGGGACTCCGAACCGCTACGAGCAGTACTTC. Amino acids: CASSQEGTPNRYEQYF.